This TCR beta chain is drawn from a study of CD8+ T cells in alopecia areata. Overall study context: Oral tofacitinib (5 to 10 mg twice daily) was administered to treated patients. Patients given treatment had severity scored by the percentage of scalp area affected.

Study results and limitations: Patients shared TCRs less clearly than mice did, possibly for HLA-related reasons.

Treatment reported: oral pan-JAK inhibitor, 5-10 mg twice daily. In its sample, this clone was seen a few times. As yet, its antigen is unknown. RNA was isolated and reverse transcribed to cDNA, the sequencing template. The protocol was immunoSEQ multiplex PCR, while the TCRdb copy is restricted to in-frame clones and leaves out a portion. The top ten hold more than 10% of the sample, which has about 180,000 clones, about 55% seen once. The sample was CD8+ T cells sorted from blood, taken at week 24, from a patient treated with tofacitinib. This sequence was found in a human donor with alopecia areata.

The CDR3 loop is CASARDRGRDEQFF. CDR3 in DNA: TGCGCCAGCGCCCGGGACAGGGGAAGGGATGAGCAGTTCTTC. V gene TRBV5-1 combines with J gene TRBJ2-1, with 10 nucleotides matching TRBD1. This CDR3 contains 14 residues. The V gene's germline CDR1 is SGHRS and CDR2 YFSETQ. The J segment lost 8 bases and the V segment lost 7 bases, leaving 9 bases of the junction unmatched.